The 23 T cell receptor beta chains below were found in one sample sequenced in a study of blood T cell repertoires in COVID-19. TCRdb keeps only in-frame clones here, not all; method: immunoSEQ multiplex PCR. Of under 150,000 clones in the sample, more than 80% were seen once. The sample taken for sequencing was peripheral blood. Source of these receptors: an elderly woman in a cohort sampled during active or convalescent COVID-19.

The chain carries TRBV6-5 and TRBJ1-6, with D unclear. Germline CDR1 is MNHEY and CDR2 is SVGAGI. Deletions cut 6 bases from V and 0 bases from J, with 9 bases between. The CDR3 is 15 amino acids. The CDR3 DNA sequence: TGTGCCAGCAGCGCCCCAGGCTCCTATAATTCACCCCTCCACTTT. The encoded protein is CASSAPGSYNSPLHF.

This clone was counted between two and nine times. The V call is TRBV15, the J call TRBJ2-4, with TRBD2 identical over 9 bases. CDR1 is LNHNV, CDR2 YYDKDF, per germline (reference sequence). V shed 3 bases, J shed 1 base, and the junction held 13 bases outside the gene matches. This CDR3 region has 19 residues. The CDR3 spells CATSSRAPGLAWAKNIQYF. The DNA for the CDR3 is TGTGCCACCAGCAGCAGAGCTCCTGGACTAGCGTGGGCCAAAAACATTCAGTACTTC.

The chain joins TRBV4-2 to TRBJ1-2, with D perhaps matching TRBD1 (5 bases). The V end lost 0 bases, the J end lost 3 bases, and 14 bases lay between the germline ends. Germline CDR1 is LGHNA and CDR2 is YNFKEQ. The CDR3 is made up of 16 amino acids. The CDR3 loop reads CASSQEGGGRYYGYTF. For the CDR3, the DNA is TGTGCCAGCAGCCAAGAGGGGGGAGGAAGGTACTATGGCTACACCTTC.

CDR3 amino acids: CASSPKYRLAEETQYF. In DNA form, the CDR3 reads TGTGCCAGCAGCCCAAAATATCGCCTAGCGGAAGAGACCCAGTACTTC. The gene calls are TRBV7-9 and TRBJ2-5; 7 bases fit TRBD2. Germline V lookup: CDR1 SEHNR, CDR2 FQNEAQ (reference sequence). Trimming removed 5 bases from V and 3 bases from J; junction bases left unmatched: 12. CDR3 length equals 16 residues. The full variable domain, in which reference TRBV7-9 and TRBJ2-5 provide the parts outside the CDR3, is DTGVSQNPRHKITKRGQNVTFRCDPISEHNRLYWYRQTLGQGPEFLTYFQNEAQLEKSRLLSDRFSAERPKGSFSTLEIQRTEQGDSAMYLCASSPKYRLAEETQYFGPGTRLLVL.

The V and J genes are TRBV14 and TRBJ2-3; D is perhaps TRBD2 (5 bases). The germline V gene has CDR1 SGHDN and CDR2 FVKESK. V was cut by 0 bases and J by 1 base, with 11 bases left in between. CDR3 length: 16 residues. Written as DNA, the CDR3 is TGTGCCAGCAGCCAAGATTCGGTGCGGGGCACAGATACGCAGTATTTT. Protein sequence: CASSQDSVRGTDTQYF.

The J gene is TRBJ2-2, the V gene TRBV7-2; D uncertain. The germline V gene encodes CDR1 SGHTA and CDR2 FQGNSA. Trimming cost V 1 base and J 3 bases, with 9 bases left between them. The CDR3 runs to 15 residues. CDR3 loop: CASSLGPDYTGELFF. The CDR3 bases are TGTGCCAGCAGCTTAGGGCCAGATTACACCGGGGAGCTGTTTTTT.

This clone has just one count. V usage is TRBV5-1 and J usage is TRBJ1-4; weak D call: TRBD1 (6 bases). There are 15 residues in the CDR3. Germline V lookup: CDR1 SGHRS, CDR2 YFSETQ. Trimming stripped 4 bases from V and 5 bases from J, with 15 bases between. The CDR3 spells CASSDSLGTNEKLFF. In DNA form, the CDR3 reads TGCGCCAGCAGCGACTCCTTGGGGACAAATGAAAAACTGTTTTTT.

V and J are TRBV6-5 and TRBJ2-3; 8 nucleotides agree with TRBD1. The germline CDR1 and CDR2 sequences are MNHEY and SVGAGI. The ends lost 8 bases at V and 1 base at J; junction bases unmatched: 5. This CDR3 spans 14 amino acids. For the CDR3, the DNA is TGTGCCAGCGCCGACAGGGGAGGCACAGATACGCAGTATTTT. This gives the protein CASADRGGTDTQYF.

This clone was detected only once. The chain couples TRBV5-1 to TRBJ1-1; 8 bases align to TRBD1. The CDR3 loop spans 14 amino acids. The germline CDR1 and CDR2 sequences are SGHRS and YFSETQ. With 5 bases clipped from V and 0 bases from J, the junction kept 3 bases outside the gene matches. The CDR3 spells CASSTGGMNTEAFF. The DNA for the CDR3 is TGCGCCAGCAGTACAGGGGGTATGAACACTGAAGCTTTCTTT.

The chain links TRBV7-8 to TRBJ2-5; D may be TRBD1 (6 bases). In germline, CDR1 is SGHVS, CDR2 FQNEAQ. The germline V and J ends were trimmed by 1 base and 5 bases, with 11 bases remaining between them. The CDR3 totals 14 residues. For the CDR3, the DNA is TGTGCCAGCAGCTTAGTAGGGGGTGTGGAGACCCAGTACTTC. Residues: CASSLVGGVETQYF.

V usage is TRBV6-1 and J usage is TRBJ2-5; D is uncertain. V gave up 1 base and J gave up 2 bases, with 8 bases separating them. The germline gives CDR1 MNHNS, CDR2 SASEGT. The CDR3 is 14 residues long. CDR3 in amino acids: CASSEVSGQETQYF. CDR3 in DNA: TGTGCCAGCAGTGAAGTGTCAGGTCAAGAGACCCAGTACTTC.

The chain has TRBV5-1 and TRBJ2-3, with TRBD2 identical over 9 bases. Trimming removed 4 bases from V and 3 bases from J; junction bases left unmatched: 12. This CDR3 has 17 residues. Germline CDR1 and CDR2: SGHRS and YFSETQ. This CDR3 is CASSPAVGAGGTDTQYF. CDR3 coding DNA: TGCGCCAGCAGCCCTGCCGTGGGAGCGGGGGGAACAGATACGCAGTATTTT.

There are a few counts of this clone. CDR3 DNA sequence: TGCGCCAGCAGTCACTCGACAGGCTATGGCTACACCTTC. It codes for CASSHSTGYGYTF. The rearrangement uses TRBV23-1 and TRBJ1-2; tentative D call: TRBD1 (6 bases). TRBV23-1 is designated an ORF whose function remains uncertain. CDR3 length: 13 residues. Trimming removed 3 bases at V and 4 bases at J, with 9 bases between.

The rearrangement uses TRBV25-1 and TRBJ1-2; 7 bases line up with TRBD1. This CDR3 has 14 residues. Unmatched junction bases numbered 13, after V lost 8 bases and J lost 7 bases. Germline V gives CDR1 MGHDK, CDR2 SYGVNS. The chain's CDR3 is CASLDPFTGVGYTF. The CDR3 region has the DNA TGTGCCAGCCTAGATCCGTTTACAGGGGTTGGCTACACCTTC.

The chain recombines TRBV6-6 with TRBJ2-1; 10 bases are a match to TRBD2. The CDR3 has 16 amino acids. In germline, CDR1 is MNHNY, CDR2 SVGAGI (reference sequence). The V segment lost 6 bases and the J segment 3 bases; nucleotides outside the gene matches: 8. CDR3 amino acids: CASRSSLAGRYNEQFF. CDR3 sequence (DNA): TGTGCCAGCAGGTCTTCACTAGCGGGGCGCTACAATGAGCAGTTCTTC.

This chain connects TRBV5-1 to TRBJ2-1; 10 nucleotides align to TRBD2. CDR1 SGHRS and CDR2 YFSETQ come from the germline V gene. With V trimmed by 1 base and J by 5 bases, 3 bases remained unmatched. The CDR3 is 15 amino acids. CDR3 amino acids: CASSLTSGVNNEQFF. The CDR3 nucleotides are TGCGCCAGCAGCTTGACTAGCGGGGTCAACAATGAGCAGTTCTTC.

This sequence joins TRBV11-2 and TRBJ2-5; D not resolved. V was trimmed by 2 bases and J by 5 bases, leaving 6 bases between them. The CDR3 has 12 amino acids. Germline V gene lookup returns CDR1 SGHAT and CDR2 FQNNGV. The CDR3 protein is CASSLQRETQYF. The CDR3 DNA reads TGTGCCAGCAGCTTACAACGGGAGACCCAGTACTTC.

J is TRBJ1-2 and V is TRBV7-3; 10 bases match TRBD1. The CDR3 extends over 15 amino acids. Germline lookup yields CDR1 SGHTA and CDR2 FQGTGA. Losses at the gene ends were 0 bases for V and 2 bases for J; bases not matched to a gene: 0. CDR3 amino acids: CASSLTGQGNYGYTF. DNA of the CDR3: TGTGCCAGCAGCTTAACGGGACAGGGGAACTATGGCTACACCTTC.

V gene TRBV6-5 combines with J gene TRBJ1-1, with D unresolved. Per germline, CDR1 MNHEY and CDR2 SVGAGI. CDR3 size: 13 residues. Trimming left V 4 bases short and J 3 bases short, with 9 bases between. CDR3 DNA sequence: TGTGCCAGCAGTTCGAGGTCGGACACTGAAGCTTTCTTT. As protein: CASSSRSDTEAFF.

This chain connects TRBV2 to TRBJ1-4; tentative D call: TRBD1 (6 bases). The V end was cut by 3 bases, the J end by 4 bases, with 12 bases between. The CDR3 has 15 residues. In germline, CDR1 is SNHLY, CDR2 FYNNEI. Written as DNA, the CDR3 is TGTGCCAGCAGTGATGGACAGAAACTTAATGAAAAACTGTTTTTT. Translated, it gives CASSDGQKLNEKLFF.

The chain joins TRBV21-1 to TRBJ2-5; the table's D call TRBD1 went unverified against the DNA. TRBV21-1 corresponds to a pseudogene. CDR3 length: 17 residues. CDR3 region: CASSKCSLQGKKETQYF. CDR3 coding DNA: TGTGCCAGCAGCAAGTGTTCGCTTCAGGGAAAAAAAGAGACCCAGTACTTC.

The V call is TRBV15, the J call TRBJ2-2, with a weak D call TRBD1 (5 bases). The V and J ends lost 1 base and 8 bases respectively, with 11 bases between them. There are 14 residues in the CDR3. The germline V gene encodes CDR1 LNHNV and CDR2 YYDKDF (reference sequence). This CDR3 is CATSRVGEFGELFF. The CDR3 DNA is TGTGCCACCAGCAGAGTAGGGGAATTTGGGGAGCTGTTTTTT.

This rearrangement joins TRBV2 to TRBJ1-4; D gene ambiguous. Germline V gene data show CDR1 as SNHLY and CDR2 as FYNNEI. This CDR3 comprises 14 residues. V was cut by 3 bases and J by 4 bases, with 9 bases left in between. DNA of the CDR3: TGTGCCAGCAGTGAGGAACAGCATAATGAAAAACTGTTTTTT. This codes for CASSEEQHNEKLFF. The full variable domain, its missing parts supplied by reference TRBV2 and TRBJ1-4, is EPEVTQTPSHQVTQMGQEVILRCVPISNHLYFYWYRQILGQKVEFLVSFYNNEISEKSEIFDDQFSVERPDGSNFTLKIRSTKLEDSAMYFCASSEEQHNEKLFFGSGTQLSVL.